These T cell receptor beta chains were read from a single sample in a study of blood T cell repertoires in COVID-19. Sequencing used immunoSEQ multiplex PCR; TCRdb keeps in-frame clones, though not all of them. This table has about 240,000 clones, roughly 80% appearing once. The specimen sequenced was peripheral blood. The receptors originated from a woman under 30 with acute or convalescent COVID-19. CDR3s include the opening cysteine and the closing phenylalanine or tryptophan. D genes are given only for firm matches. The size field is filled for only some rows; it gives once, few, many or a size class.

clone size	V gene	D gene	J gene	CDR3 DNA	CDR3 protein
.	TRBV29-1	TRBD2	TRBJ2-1	TGCAGCGTTGAAGGGGCTCTAGCGGGCAGTGAGTACAATGAGCAGTTCTTC	CSVEGALAGSEYNEQFF
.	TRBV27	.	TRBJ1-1	TGTGCCAGCAGCTCAGCCCTCCAGGGGAACACTGAAGCTTTCTTT	CASSSALQGNTEAFF
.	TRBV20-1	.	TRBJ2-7	TGCAGTGCAAGAATCGTCTACGAGCAGTACTTC	CSARIVYEQYF
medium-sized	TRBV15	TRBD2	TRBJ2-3	TGTGCCACCAGCAGAGACCCCTCGACTAGCCGTTTCCCAGATACGCAGTATTTT	CATSRDPSTSRFPDTQYF
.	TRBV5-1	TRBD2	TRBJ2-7	TGCGCCAGCAGCTTGTCGGGACTAGCGGGGTTGTGGGAGCAGTACTTC	CASSLSGLAGLWEQYF
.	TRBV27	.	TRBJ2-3	TGTGCCAGCAGTTCCCCCTTTAGCACAGATACGCAGTATTTT	CASSSPFSTDTQYF
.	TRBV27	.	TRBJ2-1	TGTGCCAGCAGTTTGGCAGGTGAGCAGTTCTTC	CASSLAGEQFF
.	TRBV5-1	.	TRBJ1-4	TGCGCCAGCAGCCCGGAACAGGGACACGAAAAACTGTTTTTT	CASSPEQGHEKLFF
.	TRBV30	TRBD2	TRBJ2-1	TGTGCCTGGAGGATGGGACTAGCGGGGAATGAGCAGTTCTTC	CAWRMGLAGNEQFF
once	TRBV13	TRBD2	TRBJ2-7	TGTGCCAGCAGCTTAGGTTTTGGGACTAGTCCTCCCGAGCAGTACTTC	CASSLGFGTSPPEQYF
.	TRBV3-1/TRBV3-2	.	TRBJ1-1	TGTGCCACCCGGGGGGGAGCTGAAGCTTTCTTT	CATRGGAEAFF
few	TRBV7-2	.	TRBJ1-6	TGTGCCAGCAGCTTAGGTGTAATCTCACCCCTCCACTTT	CASSLGVISPLHF
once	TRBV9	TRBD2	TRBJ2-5	TGTGCCAGCAGCGTCTCCCCTGGGGGACTAGCACTACAAGAGACCCAGTACTTC	CASSVSPGGLALQETQYF
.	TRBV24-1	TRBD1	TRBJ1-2	TGTGCCACCAGTGATCCCGGGACAGCGAGCTATGGCTACACCTTC	CATSDPGTASYGYTF
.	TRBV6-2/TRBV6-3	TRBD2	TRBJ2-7	TGTGCCAGCAGTAAAATAGCGGGAGTCGAGCAGTACTTC	CASSKIAGVEQYF
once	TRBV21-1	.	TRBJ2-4	TGTGCCAGCAGTTTTAGGGGGGGTATCCAAAACATTCAGTACTTC	CASSFRGGIQNIQYF